Detailed here is one TCR beta chain. This entry is derived from a study of blood T cell repertoires in COVID-19. On the study more broadly: In each case, the material was cDNA or gDNA derived from T cells, B-cell-depleted T cells, or PBMCs.

In the authors' workflow: Estimates of nucleated cell counts were drawn from the amplification of reference gene primers. Assay used: immunoSEQ multiplex PCR; TCRdb lists only in-frame clones, some missing. The DNA was the basis for D and trimming; V, J and clone size are from that table. The table includes roughly 93,000 clones, approximately 84% detected once. V lost 7 bases and J lost 12, with 13 bases in between. The CDR3 contains 12 residues. Germline V CDR1 and CDR2: LGHDT, YNNKEL (reference sequence). The receptor comes from a woman older than 75 with acute or convalescent COVID-19. Sequencing used peripheral blood. The chain has TRBV3-1 (or the pseudogene TRBV3-2) and TRBJ1-6; D unclear. The CDR3 DNA reads as TGTGCCAGCAATACTAAGGAGGGACCCCTCCACTTT. Translating it yields CASNTKEGPLHF.